This T cell receptor beta chain was retrieved from a study of T cells in women clearing cervical HPV infection. General study findings and limits: Repertoire richness, not evenness, was significantly elevated in CIN3+ cases versus controls.

Clones were sequenced by immunoSEQ multiplex PCR, and TCRdb holds only the in-frame ones, with some missing. Its listing shows about 33,000 clones. Worth noting for this clone: The antigen remains unidentified. The CDR3 goes on 3 residues after the read ends, and that part is filled in from the germline J gene.

Looked up from germline, CDR1 is SGHVS and CDR2 is FNYEAQ. There are 14 residues in the CDR3. The receptor was isolated from a woman between 18 and 70 years old with a cervical HPV16 infection that either progressed to CIN3+ or cleared (not recorded which). Material for sequencing was blood buffy coat. The rearrangement links TRBV7-6 to TRBJ2-2; 7 positions agree with TRBD1. The sequenced CDR3 bases are TGTGCCAGCAGCCCGGGACAGTTAAATGAAAAG. Protein: CASSPGQLNEK. The whole CDR3 protein is CASSPGQLNEKLFF.